The sequence of this T cell receptor (beta chain) was determined in a study of technical replicates of blood from a few donors. Germline CDR1 SNHLY, CDR2 FYNNEI. V was trimmed by 10 bases and J by 6 bases, leaving 16 bases between them. CDR3 length: 13 amino acids. Profiling relied on immunoSEQ multiplex PCR, and the TCRdb table lists in-frame clones only, not all of them. This table has more than 70,000 clones, roughly 97% appearing once. The V and J genes are TRBV2 and TRBJ2-1; a possible D gene is TRBD2 (6 bases). Sequenced input: T cells isolated from PBMCs. This clonotype was sampled from a human donor in good health. CDR3 loop: CATHGQGGNEQFF. CDR3 DNA: TGTGCCACCCACGGGCAGGGAGGCAATGAGCAGTTCTTC.